The 25 T cell receptor beta chains presented below share a single source sample, sequenced in a study of blood T cell repertoires in COVID-19. The method was immunoSEQ multiplex PCR; TCRdb's version includes in-frame clones alone and lacks a portion of them. The sample yields 200,000 to 250,000 clones, approximately 91% seen once. Material: peripheral blood. Every receptor here comes from a woman between 40 and 55 years old who had recovered from COVID-19.

The chain combines TRBV9 with TRBJ1-4; TRBD1 agrees at 9 bases. The V segment lost 4 bases and the J segment 8 bases; nucleotides outside the gene matches: 6. This CDR3 spans 14 amino acids. Per the germline V gene, CDR1 is SGDLS and CDR2 is YYNGEE. CDR3 amino acids: CASSPPGTGEKLFF. In nucleotides, the CDR3 is TGTGCCAGCAGCCCGCCCGGGACAGGGGAAAAACTGTTTTTT.

The J gene is TRBJ2-5, the V gene TRBV15; D is unclear. The CDR3 runs to 13 residues. Germline V CDR1 and CDR2: LNHNV, YYDKDF (reference sequence). V dropped 0 bases and J dropped 2 bases, with 4 bases sitting between them. CDR3 in DNA: TGTGCCACCAGCAGAGACCAGCAAGAGACCCAGTACTTC. Protein: CATSRDQQETQYF.

The chain has TRBV3-1 (or the pseudogene TRBV3-2) and TRBJ2-7, with 10 bases fitting TRBD1. The CDR3 runs 15 residues. Per germline, CDR1 LGHDT and CDR2 YNNKEL (reference sequence). With V trimmed by 6 bases and J by 4 bases, 9 bases remained unmatched. The CDR3 bases are TGTGCCAGCAGACCCTCGGGGACAGGGGCTTACGAGCAGTACTTC. Protein sequence: CASRPSGTGAYEQYF.

The chain employs TRBV2 and TRBJ1-5; the D gene is possibly TRBD1 (5 bases). The CDR3 has 19 residues. The ends were cut back, 4 bases at V and 1 base at J, with 23 bases in the middle. Germline CDR1 is SNHLY and CDR2 is FYNNEI. The CDR3 reads CASSVNRRTDRSSNQPQHF. Written as DNA, the CDR3 is TGTGCCAGCAGTGTTAATAGACGAACCGACAGATCGAGCAATCAGCCCCAGCATTTT.

V gene TRBV6-5 combines with J gene TRBJ1-4, with 8 positions matching TRBD1. CDR1 MNHEY and CDR2 SVGAGI come from the germline V gene. This CDR3 is built from 13 residues. V gave up 7 bases and J gave up 10 bases; unmatched junction bases: 8. The CDR3 spells CASTTTTGGKLFF. The CDR3 region has the DNA TGTGCCAGCACCACGACCACAGGGGGAAAACTGTTTTTT.

The J gene is TRBJ2-3, the V gene TRBV5-1, with a tentative D call TRBD2 (5 bases). Germline-derived CDR1 and CDR2 are SGHRS and YFSETQ. This CDR3 has 17 residues. V lost 0 bases, J lost 0 bases, and 14 bases lay in between. The CDR3 region is CASSLDLRRDSTDTQYF. The CDR3 nucleotides are TGCGCCAGCAGCTTGGACCTCCGTCGGGATAGCACAGATACGCAGTATTTT.

Of note for this clone: Other DNA variants within this sample encode the same CDR3. The rearrangement joins TRBV18 to TRBJ2-5; TRBD1 might be the D (5 bases). Germline CDR1 KGHSH, CDR2 LQKENI. Trimming left V 2 bases short and J 1 base short, with 8 bases between. This CDR3 contains 14 residues. The CDR3 loop reads CASSPSQGQETQYF. The CDR3 bases are TGTGCCAGCTCACCATCGCAGGGCCAAGAGACCCAGTACTTC.

V is TRBV5-4 and J is TRBJ2-1, with 7 bases fitting TRBD1. Germline V CDR1 and CDR2: SGHNT, YYREEE (reference sequence). The CDR3 spans 16 residues. With 7 bases clipped from V and 1 base from J, the junction kept 11 bases outside the gene matches. The CDR3 DNA sequence: TGTGCCAGCCGCCCCCAGGGGGTGGGATCCTACAATGAGCAGTTCTTC. It encodes CASRPQGVGSYNEQFF.

The gene calls are TRBV5-1 and TRBJ1-4; D gene ambiguous. The CDR3 has 12 amino acids. In germline, CDR1 is SGHRS, CDR2 YFSETQ. The V end lost 7 bases, the J end lost 1 base, and 5 bases lay between the germline ends. DNA of the CDR3: TGCGCCAGCTCCGGAACTAATGAAAAACTGTTTTTT. It yields the protein CASSGTNEKLFF.

This clone was counted once. This chain joins TRBV1 and TRBJ1-4; the table gives TRBD1 as D, unverified against the DNA. TRBV1 is a pseudogene. The CDR3 runs to 17 residues. The CDR3 sequence is CTSSQPPLQEANEKLFF. The CDR3 nucleotides read TGCACCAGCAGCCAACCACCTCTACAGGAAGCTAATGAAAAACTGTTTTTT.

The V and J genes are TRBV2 and TRBJ1-5; 8 bases fit TRBD1. Germline lookup yields CDR1 SNHLY and CDR2 FYNNEI. The CDR3 has 14 amino acids. V lost 6 bases, J lost 8 bases, and 9 bases stayed unmatched. The CDR3 region has the DNA TGTGCCAGCAGCGGACAGGGAATCGTGGAGCCCCAGCATTTT. It translates to CASSGQGIVEPQHF.

V usage is TRBV18 and J usage is TRBJ2-7; TRBD2 might be the D (6 bases). The germline gives CDR1 KGHSH, CDR2 LQKENI. This CDR3 has 15 amino acids. V lost 3 bases to trimming and J lost 3 bases, with 15 bases between them. In nucleotides, the CDR3 is TGTGCCAGCTCACCGTTCAGACTAGAAGTCTACGAGCAGTACTTC. Translation: CASSPFRLEVYEQYF.

The chain employs TRBV7-9 and TRBJ2-5; possible D gene TRBD1, 6 bases. Trimming took off 3 bases at V and 5 bases at J, with 7 bases between the two ends. The CDR3 is made up of 12 amino acids. Germline V gene data show CDR1 as SEHNR and CDR2 as FQNEAQ (reference sequence). Here the CDR3 reads CASSLQGETQYF. CDR3 sequence (DNA): TGTGCCAGCAGCTTGCAGGGGGAGACCCAGTACTTC.

This clone was seen only once. The V gene is TRBV19, the J gene TRBJ2-2; no reliable D call. Trimming took 5 bases from V and 4 from J, leaving 8 bases between them. CDR3 size: 13 residues. CDR1 and CDR2 (germline): LNHDA, SQIVND (reference sequence). The CDR3 region is CASSLTITGELFF. CDR3 bases: TGTGCCAGTAGTCTCACTATCACCGGGGAGCTGTTTTTT.

The DNA of the CDR3 is TGTGCCAGCAGCCCCTGGCAGGGGACCGGCTACACCTTC. Translated, it gives CASSPWQGTGYTF. The gene calls are TRBV7-9 and TRBJ1-2, with a possible D match to TRBD1 (6 bases). CDR3 length equals 13 residues. V lost 5 bases and J 8 bases, leaving 15 bases between the germline ends. The germline CDR1 and CDR2 sequences are SEHNR and FQNEAQ (reference sequence).

The chain combines TRBV7-2 with TRBJ2-2, with a tentative D call TRBD1 (6 bases). Germline assignment: CDR1 SGHTA and CDR2 FQGNSA. CDR3 length: 15 residues. V lost 2 bases and J lost 3, with 10 bases in between. Here the CDR3 reads CASSLQGQYTGELFF. CDR3 in DNA: TGTGCCAGCAGCTTACAGGGGCAGTACACCGGGGAGCTGTTTTTT. Based on the CDR3 plus reference TRBV7-2 and TRBJ2-2, the full variable domain is GAGVSQSPSNKVTEKGKDVELRCDPISGHTALYWYRQSLGQGLEFLIYFQGNSAPDKSGLPSDRFSAERTGGSVSTLTIQRTQQEDSAVYLCASSLQGQYTGELFFGEGSRLTVL.

The rearrangement uses TRBV5-1 and TRBJ2-2; TRBD2 might be the D (6 bases). The germline CDR1 and CDR2 sequences are SGHRS and YFSETQ. The germline V and J ends were trimmed by 2 bases and 1 base, with 9 bases remaining between them. The CDR3 is 15 residues long. DNA of the CDR3: TGCGCCAGCAGCTTAGGGACTCTGAACACCGGGGAGCTGTTTTTT. It codes for CASSLGTLNTGELFF.

This sequence joins TRBV5-1 and TRBJ2-1; TRBD2 aligns across 7 bases. Looked up from germline, CDR1 is SGHRS and CDR2 is YFSETQ. J lost 0 bases, V lost 5 bases, and 8 bases had no gene match. This CDR3 contains 16 residues. The CDR3 DNA sequence: TGCGCCAGCAGTCGCACTAGCGCCAGCTCCTACAATGAGCAGTTCTTC. Encoded protein: CASSRTSASSYNEQFF.

The rearrangement links TRBV9 to TRBJ2-2; 11 nucleotides line up with TRBD2. CDR3 size: 17 residues. Germline CDR1 and CDR2: SGDLS and YYNGEE. With V trimmed by 2 bases and J by 3 bases, 6 bases remained unmatched. The CDR3 sequence is CASSVSGRGTYTGELFF. CDR3 nucleotide sequence: TGTGCCAGCAGCGTTAGCGGGAGGGGTACTTACACCGGGGAGCTGTTTTTT.

The J gene is TRBJ2-2, the V gene TRBV4-3; 8 bases fit TRBD2. The CDR3 runs 18 residues. J gave up 3 bases and V 1 base, and 10 bases lay outside the gene matches. The germline gives CDR1 LGHNA, CDR2 YSLEER. The CDR3 DNA reads TGCGCCAGCAGCCAAGCTACGGGAGGGCCGGTGTACACCGGGGAGCTGTTTTTT. Residues: CASSQATGGPVYTGELFF.

This clone was detected only a few times. Mismatch with germline at one junction end may stem from a read error. The rearrangement uses TRBV6-5 and TRBJ1-3; TRBD1 matches at 7 bases. Germline V gives CDR1 MNHEY, CDR2 SVGAGI. This CDR3 spans 14 amino acids. CDR3 bases: TGTGGCAGCGGAGAGGGGGCATATGGAAACACCATATATTTT. Protein product: CGSGEGAYGNTIYF.

This chain joins TRBV6-5 and TRBJ2-7; tentatively, D is TRBD2 (5 bases). The V end lost 2 bases, the J end lost 3 bases, and 14 bases lay between the germline ends. Germline loops: CDR1 MNHEY, CDR2 SVGAGI. CDR3 length: 15 residues. CDR3 in DNA: TGTGCCAGCAGTTACGCGGGCCCAACATACTACGAGCAGTACTTC. This gives the protein CASSYAGPTYYEQYF.

V gene TRBV6-5 combines with J gene TRBJ1-5; D gene unclear. This CDR3 contains 13 residues. Per the germline V gene, CDR1 is MNHEY and CDR2 is SVGAGI. The V gene lost 6 bases and the J gene lost 6 bases, with 12 bases spanning the gap. The CDR3 sequence is CASRRTISQPQHF. DNA of the CDR3: TGTGCCAGCAGACGTACGATCAGTCAGCCCCAGCATTTT.

In DNA, the CDR3 is TGTGCCAGCAGCTTGGTGGCCCTTACCTACAATGAGCAGTTCTTC. This codes for CASSLVALTYNEQFF. The chain joins TRBV7-2 to TRBJ2-1; no firm D call. Trimming pared 3 bases from V and 2 bases from J, leaving 11 bases between. The CDR3 contains 15 residues. Germline values: CDR1 SGHTA, CDR2 FQGNSA.

This rearrangement joins TRBV7-2 to TRBJ2-1, with TRBD2 matching 12 bases. V lost 5 bases, J lost 9 bases, and 14 bases stayed unmatched. The CDR3 has 17 amino acids. Per the germline V gene, CDR1 is SGHTA and CDR2 is FQGNSA. CDR3 DNA: TGTGCCAGCAGCCCGTCTAGCGGGGGGGCCGTATTTAGTGAGCAGTTCTTC. It is translated as CASSPSSGGAVFSEQFF.